This entry concerns a single T cell receptor beta chain. No antigen is known for it. TCRdb recomputed calls from the RT-PCR reads with MiXCR, one row per CDR3 protein. The sample holds approximately 310,000 distinct CDR3 sequences, roughly 22% seen once. This sample was taken from a study of response to subunit inactivated influenza vaccine. Whole-study results and caveats: Authors suggested each seasonal influenza vaccination recruits few new T cells.

V shed 4 bases, J shed 11 bases, and the junction held 9 bases outside the gene matches. The germline V gene encodes CDR1 DFQATT and CDR2 SNEGSKA (reference sequence). The CDR3 has 13 residues. This sequence joins TRBV20-1 and TRBJ1-5; TRBD1 aligns across 9 bases. The specimen comprised PBMCs from blood, sampled less than 22 months after vaccination. The receptor comes from a man aged 50-75 years who received an inactivated influenza vaccine. CDR3 amino acids: CSATVQGASAQHF. CDR3 nucleotide sequence: TGCAGTGCTACCGTACAGGGGGCTTCGGCCCAGCATTTT.